This TCR beta chain was observed in a study of cytomegalovirus exposure and HLA in healthy donors. PCR primers comprised 60 Vbeta and 13 Jbeta primers. Repertoires were generated with immunoSEQ multiplex PCR, while TCRdb's copy carries only in-frame clones and drops some. The table has about 160,000 clones, about 76% seen once. Whole-study results and caveats: An ancestry cluster, one associated with Asian ancestry, reportedly showed fewer N-insertions than the roughly 670-donor mean in a later analysis.

V lost 5 bases and J lost 1, with 11 bases in between. Germline lookup yields CDR1 GTSNPN and CDR2 SVGIG (reference sequence). The CDR3 length is 13 residues. The table lists this clone with a count of one. Its matching antigen is unknown. This chain links TRBV30 with TRBJ1-1; weak D call: TRBD1 (6 bases). The receptor comes from a female donor in good health and CMV-seronegative. The sequenced sample consisted of PBMCs. CDR3 DNA: TGTGCCTGGCTTGGGGGCCCGAACACTGAAGCTTTCTTT. Translated: CAWLGGPNTEAFF.